The 23 T cell receptor beta chains presented below share a single source sample, sequenced in a study of beta chain features in type 1 diabetes. Expressed TCRB transcripts were sequenced, since all the RNA that had been isolated was reverse transcribed. Sequencing was performed with immunoSEQ multiplex PCR; in TCRdb, only in-frame clones are kept and a portion is missing. The table records about 250,000 clones, roughly 14% of them present only once. Sequencing was performed on naive CD4+ T cells from blood. All receptors derive from a woman between 35 and 50 years old in good health.

The genes are TRBV5-1 and TRBJ2-3, with TRBD1 as a possible D gene (6 bases). V was clipped by 2 bases and J by 5 bases, with 12 bases between them. CDR3 size: 14 residues. Germline CDR1 SGHRS, CDR2 YFSETQ. For the CDR3, the DNA is TGCGCCAGCAGCTTAACAGGGTACGGAGATACGCAGTATTTT. Translated, it gives CASSLTGYGDTQYF.

This clone was picked up a small number of times. The genes are TRBV5-1 and TRBJ2-1; 10 bases are a match to TRBD2. The germline V gene encodes CDR1 SGHRS and CDR2 YFSETQ. There are 16 residues in the CDR3. J was trimmed by 0 bases and V by 1 base; bases with no gene match: 1. The CDR3 DNA is TGCGCCAGCAGCTTGACTAGCGGGGTCTCCTACAATGAGCAGTTCTTC. Translated, it gives CASSLTSGVSYNEQFF.

The chain joins TRBV5-8 to TRBJ1-1, with 10 bases that match TRBD1. Germline loops: CDR1 SGHTS, CDR2 YDEGEE. The J segment lost 4 bases and the V segment lost 4 bases, leaving 4 bases of the junction unmatched. CDR3 length equals 14 residues. This CDR3 reads CASSTGQGVTEAFF. The CDR3 DNA reads TGTGCCAGCAGCACAGGACAGGGGGTCACTGAAGCTTTCTTT.

This clone came up a few times. The V and J genes are TRBV6-1 and TRBJ2-3, with 7 bases matching TRBD2. Germline CDR1 and CDR2: MNHNS and SASEGT. With V trimmed by 6 bases and J by 3 bases, 6 bases remained unmatched. This CDR3 has 14 residues. The CDR3 bases are TGTGCCAGCAGCGCTAGCGGACTTACAGATACGCAGTATTTT. Protein: CASSASGLTDTQYF.

This clone was seen only a few times. The J gene is TRBJ1-1, the V gene TRBV19, with 10 bases that match TRBD1. Losses at the gene ends were 5 bases for V and 7 bases for J; bases not matched to a gene: 4. This CDR3 has 13 amino acids. Germline V gene lookup returns CDR1 LNHDA and CDR2 SQIVND (reference sequence). CDR3 DNA sequence: TGTGCCAGTAGTTCTTGGGACAGGGGTGAAGCTTTCTTT. This encodes CASSSWDRGEAFF. Complete variable domain (other parts from reference TRBV19 and TRBJ1-1): DGGITQSPKYLFRKEGQNVTLSCEQNLNHDAMYWYRQDPGQGLRLIYYSQIVNDFQKGDIAEGYSVSREKKESFPLTVTSAQKNPTAFYLCASSSWDRGEAFFGQGTRLTVV.

The table lists this clone with a few counts. The genes are TRBV7-9 and TRBJ2-7; 7 bases are a match to TRBD1. Unmatched junction bases numbered 5, after V lost 4 bases and J lost 2 bases. Germline V gene lookup returns CDR1 SEHNR and CDR2 FQNEAQ (reference sequence). This CDR3 is built from 14 residues. CDR3 sequence (DNA): TGTGCCAGCAGCTCGTCCGGGACAGCCTACGAGCAGTACTTC. Encoded protein: CASSSSGTAYEQYF. Supplemented by reference TRBV7-9 and TRBJ2-7, the full variable domain reads DTGVSQNPRHKITKRGQNVTFRCDPISEHNRLYWYRQTLGQGPEFLTYFQNEAQLEKSRLLSDRFSAERPKGSFSTLEIQRTEQGDSAMYLCASSSSGTAYEQYFGPGTRLTVT.

In its sample, this clone was seen a few times. The gene calls are TRBV7-2 and TRBJ2-1; 10 bases map to TRBD2. The CDR3 is 15 residues long. The J segment lost 7 bases and the V segment lost 5 bases, leaving 8 bases of the junction unmatched. In germline, CDR1 is SGHTA, CDR2 FQGNSA. This CDR3 is CASSPSGGPLNEQFF. CDR3 DNA sequence: TGTGCCAGCAGCCCTAGCGGGGGCCCCCTAAATGAGCAGTTCTTC. The variable domain in full, with the rest retrieved from reference TRBV7-2 and TRBJ2-1, is GAGVSQSPSNKVTEKGKDVELRCDPISGHTALYWYRQSLGQGLEFLIYFQGNSAPDKSGLPSDRFSAERTGGSVSTLTIQRTQQEDSAVYLCASSPSGGPLNEQFFGPGTRLTVL.

In this sample, this clone turned up a few times. This chain uses TRBV29-1 with TRBJ1-2; no definite D call. Per the germline V gene, CDR1 is SQVTM and CDR2 is ANQGSEA. With 7 bases removed from V and 12 bases from J, the gap between germline ends came to 21 bases. This CDR3 comprises 12 residues. This chain's CDR3 is CSADRELKGNTF. The DNA for the CDR3 is TGCAGCGCCGACCGGGAACTTAAAGGCAACACCTTC.

The chain joins TRBV27 to TRBJ2-3, with unresolved D. The V gene's germline CDR1 is MNHEY and CDR2 SMNVEV (reference sequence). With 0 bases removed from V and 2 bases from J, the gap between germline ends came to 6 bases. The length of the CDR3 is 14 residues. Written as DNA, the CDR3 is TGTGCCAGCAGTTTATCGGAGCCCACAGATACGCAGTATTTT. Translation: CASSLSEPTDTQYF.

The CDR3 here is CASSYGTSVDEQFF. CDR3 nucleotides: TGTGCCAGCAGCTACGGGACTAGCGTTGATGAGCAGTTCTTC. The V gene is TRBV9, the J gene TRBJ2-1; 10 nucleotides line up with TRBD2. The CDR3 totals 14 residues. J was trimmed by 8 bases and V by 4 bases; bases with no gene match: 6. The germline gives CDR1 SGDLS, CDR2 YYNGEE.

This clone has a handful of counts. The chain employs TRBV7-9 and TRBJ1-5; a weak D match, TRBD1 (5 bases). V lost 3 bases and J 6 bases, leaving 12 bases between the germline ends. This CDR3 has 14 amino acids. Per germline, CDR1 SEHNR and CDR2 FQNEAQ (reference sequence). CDR3 protein: CASSFSQGPQPQHF. DNA of the CDR3: TGTGCCAGCAGCTTCTCCCAGGGTCCTCAGCCCCAGCATTTT.

The chain uses TRBV7-2 and TRBJ2-3; 11 nucleotides line up with TRBD2. The V gene end was trimmed by 1 base and the J gene end by 0 bases; junction bases not matched to a gene: 9. The CDR3 sequence is 19 residues long. The V gene's germline CDR1 is SGHTA and CDR2 FQGNSA. The CDR3 here is CASSLGLAGGSSSTDTQYF. The CDR3 coding sequence is TGTGCCAGCAGCTTAGGATTAGCGGGGGGGAGCTCTAGCACAGATACGCAGTATTTT.

This chain connects TRBV7-8 to TRBJ2-5; perhaps TRBD1 as D (6 bases). The V gene lost 4 bases and the J gene lost 1 base, with 13 bases spanning the gap. CDR1 and CDR2 (germline): SGHVS, FQNEAQ. CDR3 length equals 15 residues. The DNA for the CDR3 is TGTGCCAGCAGCTCAAACGGACAGATCCAAGAGACCCAGTACTTC. This encodes CASSSNGQIQETQYF.

CDR3 residues: CASRPGQSNTGELFF. The CDR3 DNA sequence: TGTGCCAGCAGACCGGGACAGTCGAACACCGGGGAGCTGTTTTTT. The chain links TRBV6-5 to TRBJ2-2; TRBD1 aligns across 7 bases. The CDR3 loop spans 15 amino acids. Germline lookup yields CDR1 MNHEY and CDR2 SVGAGI. V lost 6 bases to trimming and J lost 0 bases; unmatched junction nucleotides: 4.

Turning to this clone: The sample contains more than one DNA sequence encoding this CDR3. The chain uses TRBV5-1 and TRBJ1-2; D remains unclear. The V gene's germline CDR1 is SGHRS and CDR2 YFSETQ. Trimming stripped 4 bases from V and 4 bases from J, with 8 bases between. CDR3 length: 12 amino acids. The DNA for the CDR3 is TGCGCCAGCAGCGAGGCGAGCTATGGCTACACCTTC. Translated, it gives CASSEASYGYTF.

This chain uses TRBV4-3 with TRBJ2-2, with D perhaps TRBD2 (7 bases). V was shortened by 4 bases and J by 0 bases, with 21 bases between the two germline ends. The germline V gene has CDR1 LGHNA and CDR2 YSLEER. The CDR3 consists of 19 residues. This CDR3 is CASSPRGGARIANTGELFF. In DNA form, the CDR3 reads TGCGCCAGCAGCCCTAGGGGGGGGGCACGGATCGCGAACACCGGGGAGCTGTTTTTT.

The rearrangement joins TRBV10-3 to TRBJ1-2; no clear D gene. CDR1 is ENHRY, CDR2 SYGVKD, per germline. Trimming shortened V by 6 bases and J by 4 bases, and 15 bases separated the two germline ends. CDR3 size: 14 residues. CDR3 residues: CAIRLQEESYGYTF. The CDR3 region has the DNA TGTGCCATCAGATTGCAGGAGGAAAGCTATGGCTACACCTTC.

This clone was counted only a few times. This rearrangement joins TRBV7-9 to TRBJ1-6; possible D gene TRBD1, 5 bases. Trimming shortened V by 3 bases and J by 9 bases, and 18 bases separated the two germline ends. The CDR3 runs to 16 residues. Germline-derived CDR1 and CDR2 are SEHNR and FQNEAQ (reference sequence). The CDR3 DNA follows: TGTGCCAGCAGCTTGGGGCTTAGTGGTGACAGTTCACCCCTCCACTTT. Protein product: CASSLGLSGDSSPLHF.

This chain joins TRBV6-1 and TRBJ2-2; 11 bases agree with TRBD2. With V trimmed by 7 bases and J by 7 bases, 8 bases remained unmatched. CDR3 length: 15 residues. Germline V CDR1 and CDR2: MNHNS, SASEGT. This CDR3 is CASTTGLAAGGELFF. The CDR3 DNA reads TGTGCCAGCACCACGGGACTAGCGGCGGGCGGGGAGCTGTTTTTT.

This clone was observed a few times. The CDR3 region is CASSLRTGMNTEAFF. The DNA for the CDR3 is TGTGCCAGCAGCCTCAGGACAGGCATGAACACTGAAGCTTTCTTT. The V call is TRBV14, the J call TRBJ1-1; 7 nucleotides match TRBD1. There are 15 residues in the CDR3. V gave up 4 bases and J gave up 0 bases; unmatched junction bases: 5. The germline V gene encodes CDR1 SGHDN and CDR2 FVKESK.

The chain couples TRBV19 to TRBJ2-1; D possibly corresponds to TRBD1 (5 bases). In germline, CDR1 is LNHDA, CDR2 SQIVND (reference sequence). There are 13 residues in the CDR3. Between the trimmed V and J ends, which lost 3 bases and 7 bases, there was a span of 10 bases. The CDR3 DNA reads as TGTGCCAGTAGTATGAGCAGGGATAATGAGCAGTTCTTC. Amino acids: CASSMSRDNEQFF.

The chain combines TRBV5-4 with TRBJ1-1; D is possibly TRBD1 (5 bases). From germline, CDR1 is SGHNT and CDR2 YYREEE (reference sequence). V was pared by 4 bases and J by 4 bases, with 14 bases between. This CDR3 has 14 amino acids. The CDR3 DNA is TGTGCCAGCAGCCCACAGGTTTACGGCACTGAAGCTTTCTTT. Protein: CASSPQVYGTEAFF.

The table lists this clone with many counts. This sample also contains other DNA sequences that code for the same CDR3. The chain combines TRBV7-2 with TRBJ2-5, with a weak D call TRBD1 (6 bases). Germline-derived CDR1 and CDR2 are SGHTA and FQGNSA. The CDR3 totals 13 residues. Trimming stripped 0 bases from V and 5 bases from J, with 7 bases between. CDR3 nucleotide sequence: TGTGCCAGCAGCTTAGCAAGGGGGGAGACCCAGTACTTC. This encodes CASSLARGETQYF.